This T cell receptor beta chain comes out of a study of blood T cells in healthy people across ages. Combining a sample-barcoded 5' primer with a J-beta primer mix, a second PCR ran for 7 to 11 cycles. TCRdb independently ran MiXCR on the 5' RACE reads; one entry per CDR3 protein. The data hold approximately 960,000 distinct CDR3 sequences, with 25% to 35% observed a single time. This clonotype was seen a few times. V was shortened by 0 bases and J by 3 bases, with 9 bases between the two germline ends. Germline-derived CDR1 and CDR2 are KGHDR and SFDVKD. The CDR3 consists of 15 residues. These data also featured in a second study, about T cells of mothers and their children. According to that study: Three healthy Caucasian mothers and their six children donated. Thymic selection shapes TCR recombination output in related pairs, and it does so similarly in unrelated pairs. Slightly, though not significantly, more overlap was seen in related than in unrelated mother-child pairs.

The sample consisted of blood. The chain employs TRBV24-1 and TRBJ2-3, with D hard to call. This sequence was found in a woman in her 40s in good health. As DNA, the CDR3 is TGTGCCACCAGTGATTTGAAGAAGGGAACAGATACGCAGTATTTT. Its translation: CATSDLKKGTDTQYF.